This T cell receptor beta chain was recorded in a study of blood T cell repertoires in COVID-19. At the level of the study: Researchers got acute and convalescent COVID-19 samples from the United States, Italy and Spain. PBMCs, B-cell-depleted T cells, or T cells provided the cDNA or gDNA that made up the material.

Germline assignment: CDR1 LNHDA and CDR2 SQIVND (reference sequence). The CDR3 is 12 residues long. The V end was cut by 9 bases, the J end by 7 bases, with 15 bases between. How the authors handled the data: Amplifying reference gene primers gave estimates of nucleated cell counts. Some clones are missing from TCRdb's copy, which holds only in-frame ones; the method was immunoSEQ multiplex PCR. That table is the source of V, J and clone size, and D and trimming were worked out from the DNA. The sample holds under 200,000 clones, roughly nine tenths seen once. The chain couples TRBV19 to TRBJ1-1; D perhaps matches TRBD1 (6 bases). Sequenced: peripheral blood. The TCR comes from a man in his 60s with active or convalescent COVID-19. The CDR3 DNA reads TGTGCCAGACCTCAGGGGAAACTTGAAGCTTTCTTT. Its protein is CARPQGKLEAFF. Combining the CDR3 with reference TRBV19 and TRBJ1-1 gives the whole variable domain DGGITQSPKYLFRKEGQNVTLSCEQNLNHDAMYWYRQDPGQGLRLIYYSQIVNDFQKGDIAEGYSVSREKKESFPLTVTSAQKNPTAFYLCARPQGKLEAFFGQGTRLTVV.